This T cell receptor (beta chain) was retrieved from a study of blood T cell repertoires in COVID-19. Across the whole study: Sites across the United States, Italy and Spain contributed samples from acute and convalescent COVID-19. From T cells, B-cell-depleted T cells, or PBMCs came the material, which was cDNA or gDNA.

The germline V gene encodes CDR1 MNHEY and CDR2 SVGAGI. This CDR3 comprises 13 residues. Trimming shortened V by 6 bases and J by 6 bases, and 11 bases separated the two germline ends. As processed by the authors: Estimated nucleated cell counts came from reference gene primer amplification. TCRdb's table, derived via immunoSEQ multiplex PCR, lists solely in-frame clones and lacks some. V, J and clone size are those of that table, while D and trimming were read from the DNA. The data contain about 120,000 clones, roughly 82% of them singletons. Material for sequencing was peripheral blood. This clonotype was sampled from a human donor in a cohort sampled during active COVID-19. The chain has TRBV6-5 and TRBJ2-2; D is ambiguous. The CDR3 DNA sequence: TGTGCCAGCAGGGTGAGGAATCCCGGGGAGCTGTTTTTT. Amino acid sequence: CASRVRNPGELFF.